The present T cell receptor (beta chain) was sequenced within a study of OX40 agonist ivuxolimab in advanced cancers. Study overall: Dose-escalation patients had hepatocellular carcinoma, melanoma, renal cell or head and neck cancer. Of mixed ages from about 20 to 85 and averaging 60 years, the group was around 78% male.

Produced via immunoSEQ multiplex PCR; TCRdb's table is partial and in-frame only. The sample lists approximately 90,000 clones, about 87% seen once, with around 4.5% in the top ten. This CDR3 is built from 15 residues. Germline V CDR1 and CDR2: SGHNT, YENEEA. The germline V and J ends were trimmed by 0 bases and 3 bases, with 9 bases remaining between them. The material was CD4+ or CD8+ T cells sorted from blood, obtained in a trial of the OX40 agonist ivuxolimab. The receptor's source is an adult with an advanced solid tumor such as melanoma, head and neck, liver or kidney cancer. The rearrangement uses TRBV11-3 and TRBJ2-1; D remains ambiguous. The CDR3 protein is CASSLDPQFYNEQFF. For the CDR3, the DNA is TGTGCCAGCAGCTTAGACCCCCAGTTCTACAATGAGCAGTTCTTC.